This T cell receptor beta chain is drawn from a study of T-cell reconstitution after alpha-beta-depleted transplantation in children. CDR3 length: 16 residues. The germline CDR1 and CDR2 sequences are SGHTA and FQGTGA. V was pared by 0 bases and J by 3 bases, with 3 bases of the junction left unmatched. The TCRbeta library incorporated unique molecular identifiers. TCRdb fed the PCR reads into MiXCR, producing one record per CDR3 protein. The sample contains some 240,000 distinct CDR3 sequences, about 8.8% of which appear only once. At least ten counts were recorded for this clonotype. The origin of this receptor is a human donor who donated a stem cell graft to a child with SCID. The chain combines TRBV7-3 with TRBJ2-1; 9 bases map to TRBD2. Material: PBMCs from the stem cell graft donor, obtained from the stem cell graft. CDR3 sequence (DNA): TGTGCCAGCAGCTTAACGTCTAGCGGGATCTACAATGAGCAGTTCTTC. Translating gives CASSLTSSGIYNEQFF.